This T cell receptor beta chain emerged from a study of neurological immune-mediated disorders. Study-level points and caveats: The absence of shared CDR3 amino acid sequences among expanded clones across subjects suggests private repertoires in all groups. The highest TCR clonal expansion occurred in HTLV-1-associated myelopathy; multiple sclerosis fell below healthy controls. The multiple sclerosis repertoire cluster showed no association with any clinical or MRI feature. The authors stated that larger cohorts are needed.

This clonotype came up many times. Its antigen is not known. TCRdb redid the calling of the 5' RACE reads with MiXCR, one entry per CDR3 protein. This sample has more than 50,000 distinct CDR3 sequences, with about 3.4% found just once. Unsorted libraries used 2 million PBMCs kept at -80 degrees C. There are 11 residues in the CDR3. Per germline, CDR1 SEHNR and CDR2 FQNEAQ (reference sequence). V lost 1 base, J lost 8 bases, and 5 bases lay in between. This receptor was obtained from a woman aged 60-75 years with multiple sclerosis. The material sequenced was PBMCs. J is TRBJ1-2 and V is TRBV7-9; no reliable D call. The CDR3 nucleotides read TGTGCCAGCAGCTTAGTAGGCGGCTACACCTTC. It codes for CASSLVGGYTF.